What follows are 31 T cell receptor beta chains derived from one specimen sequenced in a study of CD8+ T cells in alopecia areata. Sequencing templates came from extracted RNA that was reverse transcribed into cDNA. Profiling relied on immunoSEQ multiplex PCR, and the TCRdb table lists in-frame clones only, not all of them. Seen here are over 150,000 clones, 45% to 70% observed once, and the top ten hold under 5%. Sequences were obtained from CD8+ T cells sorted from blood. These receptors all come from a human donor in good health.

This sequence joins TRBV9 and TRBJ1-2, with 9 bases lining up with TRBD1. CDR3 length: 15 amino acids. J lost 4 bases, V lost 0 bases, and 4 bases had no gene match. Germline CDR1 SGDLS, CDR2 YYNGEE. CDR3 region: CASSVGTGGGYGYTF. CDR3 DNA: TGTGCCAGCAGCGTAGGAACAGGGGGCGGCTATGGCTACACCTTC.

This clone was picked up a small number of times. This CDR3 is CASTRGTDDGGRTYEQYF. CDR3 nucleotides: TGTGCCAGCACTCGAGGGACAGACGACGGGGGGAGAACCTACGAGCAGTACTTC. V is TRBV7-9 and J is TRBJ2-7, with D possibly being TRBD1 or TRBD2 (7 bases each). Germline V gene data show CDR1 as SEHNR and CDR2 as FQNEAQ (reference sequence). The CDR3 runs 18 residues. V lost 7 bases and J lost 2, with 27 bases in between.

The CDR3 is CASSQEGGQHYGYTF. The CDR3, as DNA: TGCGCCAGCAGCCAAGAAGGTGGGCAACACTATGGCTACACCTTC. The chain links TRBV4-1 to TRBJ1-2; D is unclear. The germline gives CDR1 MGHRA, CDR2 YSYEKL. The CDR3 is 15 amino acids. V was cut by 0 bases and J by 3 bases, with 11 bases left in between.

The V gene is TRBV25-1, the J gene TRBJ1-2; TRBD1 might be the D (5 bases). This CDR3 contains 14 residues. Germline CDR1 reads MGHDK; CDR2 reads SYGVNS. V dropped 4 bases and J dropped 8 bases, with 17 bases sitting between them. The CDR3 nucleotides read TGTGCCAGCAGTGGTTGGGCAGGGCTGGGCGGCTACACCTTC. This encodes CASSGWAGLGGYTF.

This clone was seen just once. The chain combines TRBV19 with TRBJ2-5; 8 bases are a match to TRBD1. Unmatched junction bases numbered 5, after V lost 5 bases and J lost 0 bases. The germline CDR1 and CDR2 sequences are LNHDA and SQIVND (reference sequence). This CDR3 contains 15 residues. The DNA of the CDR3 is TGTGCCAGTAGTCCACGACAGGGGTACCAAGAGACCCAGTACTTC. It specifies CASSPRQGYQETQYF.

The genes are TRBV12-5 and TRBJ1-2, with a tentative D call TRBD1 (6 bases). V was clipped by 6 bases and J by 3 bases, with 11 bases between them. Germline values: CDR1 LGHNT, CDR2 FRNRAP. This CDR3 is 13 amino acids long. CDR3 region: CASGPWTDYGYTF. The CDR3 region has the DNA TGTGCTAGTGGCCCCTGGACAGACTATGGCTACACCTTC.

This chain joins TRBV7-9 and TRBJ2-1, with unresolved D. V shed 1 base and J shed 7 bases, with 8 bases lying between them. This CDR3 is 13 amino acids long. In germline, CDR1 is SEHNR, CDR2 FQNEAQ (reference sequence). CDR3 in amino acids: CASSLGPRNEQFF. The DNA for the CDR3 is TGTGCCAGCAGCTTAGGTCCCCGGAATGAGCAGTTCTTC.

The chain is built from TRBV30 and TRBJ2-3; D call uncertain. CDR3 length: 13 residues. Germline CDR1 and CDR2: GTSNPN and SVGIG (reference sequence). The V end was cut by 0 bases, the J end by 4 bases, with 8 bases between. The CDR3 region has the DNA TGTGCCTGGAGTGTTGTCCTGTCAGATACGCAGTATTTT. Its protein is CAWSVVLSDTQYF.

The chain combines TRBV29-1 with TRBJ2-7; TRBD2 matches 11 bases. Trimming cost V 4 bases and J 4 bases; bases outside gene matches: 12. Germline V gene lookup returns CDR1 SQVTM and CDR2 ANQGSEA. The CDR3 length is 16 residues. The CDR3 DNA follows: TGCAGCGTTGTGCTAGCGGGGGGCCGCTATCTGTACGAGCAGTACTTC. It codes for CSVVLAGGRYLYEQYF.

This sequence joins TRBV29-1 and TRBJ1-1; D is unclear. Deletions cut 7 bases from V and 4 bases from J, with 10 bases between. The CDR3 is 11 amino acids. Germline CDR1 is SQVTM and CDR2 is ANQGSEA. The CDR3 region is CSAPLGTEAFF. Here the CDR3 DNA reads TGCAGCGCCCCTCTGGGCACTGAAGCTTTCTTT.

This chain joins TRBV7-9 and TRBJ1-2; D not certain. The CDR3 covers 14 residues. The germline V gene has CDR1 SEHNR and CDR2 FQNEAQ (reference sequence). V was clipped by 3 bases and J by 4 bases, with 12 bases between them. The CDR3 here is CASSFPGGSYGYTF. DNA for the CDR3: TGTGCCAGCAGCTTCCCGGGAGGCAGCTATGGCTACACCTTC.

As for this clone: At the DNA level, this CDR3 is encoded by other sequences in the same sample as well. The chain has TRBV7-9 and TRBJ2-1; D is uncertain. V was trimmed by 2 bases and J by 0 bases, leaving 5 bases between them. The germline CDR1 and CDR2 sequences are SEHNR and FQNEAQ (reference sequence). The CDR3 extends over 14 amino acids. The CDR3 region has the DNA TGTGCCAGCAGCTTATCCGGCTCCTACAATGAGCAGTTCTTC. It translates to CASSLSGSYNEQFF.

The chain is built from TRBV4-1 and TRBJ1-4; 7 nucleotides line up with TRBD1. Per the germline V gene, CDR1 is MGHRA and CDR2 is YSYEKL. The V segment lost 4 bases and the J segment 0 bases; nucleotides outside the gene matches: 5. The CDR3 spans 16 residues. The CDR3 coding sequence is TGCGCCAGCAGCCTACAGGGGATACCAACTAATGAAAAACTGTTTTTT. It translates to CASSLQGIPTNEKLFF.

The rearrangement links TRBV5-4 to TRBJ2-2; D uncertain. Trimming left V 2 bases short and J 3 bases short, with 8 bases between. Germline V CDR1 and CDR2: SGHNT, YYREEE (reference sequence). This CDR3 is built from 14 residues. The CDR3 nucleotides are TGTGCCAGCAGCTTAAACCAATACACCGGGGAGCTGTTTTTT. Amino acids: CASSLNQYTGELFF.

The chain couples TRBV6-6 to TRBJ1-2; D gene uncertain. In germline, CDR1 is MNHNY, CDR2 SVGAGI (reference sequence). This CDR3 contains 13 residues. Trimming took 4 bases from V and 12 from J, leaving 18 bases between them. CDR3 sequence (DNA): TGTGCCAGCAGTTCTACCCTAGGCGTCTTGGACACCTTC. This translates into CASSSTLGVLDTF.

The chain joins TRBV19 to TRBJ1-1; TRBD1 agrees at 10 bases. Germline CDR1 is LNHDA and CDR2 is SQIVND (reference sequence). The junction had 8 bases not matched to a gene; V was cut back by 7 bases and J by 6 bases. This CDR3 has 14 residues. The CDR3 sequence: CASTPTGGNPEAFF. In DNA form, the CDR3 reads TGTGCCAGTACGCCGACAGGGGGCAACCCTGAAGCTTTCTTT.

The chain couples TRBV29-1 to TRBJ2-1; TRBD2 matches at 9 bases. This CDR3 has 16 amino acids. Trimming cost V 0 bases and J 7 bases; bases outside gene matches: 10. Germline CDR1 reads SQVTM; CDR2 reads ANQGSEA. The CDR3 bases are TGCAGCGTTGAAGATGGCGGGAGGGGATTACGGAATGAGCAGTTCTTC. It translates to CSVEDGGRGLRNEQFF.

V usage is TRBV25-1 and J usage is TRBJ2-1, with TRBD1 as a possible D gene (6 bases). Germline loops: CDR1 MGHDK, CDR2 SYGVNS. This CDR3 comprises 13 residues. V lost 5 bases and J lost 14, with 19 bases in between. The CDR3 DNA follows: TGTGCCAGCAGTCATGGAGAGGGGGATAATAAGTTCTTC. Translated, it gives CASSHGEGDNKFF. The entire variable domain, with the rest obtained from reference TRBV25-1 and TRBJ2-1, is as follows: EADIYQTPRYLVIGTGKKITLECSQTMGHDKMYWYQQDPGMELHLIHYSYGVNSTEKGDLSSESTVSRIRTEHFPLTLESARPSHTSQYLCASSHGEGDNKFFGPGTRLTVL.

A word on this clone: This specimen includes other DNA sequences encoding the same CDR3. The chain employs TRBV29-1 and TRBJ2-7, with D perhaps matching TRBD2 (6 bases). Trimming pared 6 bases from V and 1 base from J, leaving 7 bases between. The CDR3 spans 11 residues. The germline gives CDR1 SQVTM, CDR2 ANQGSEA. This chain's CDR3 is CSVGGSYEQYF. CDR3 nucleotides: TGCAGCGTCGGGGGATCCTACGAGCAGTACTTC.

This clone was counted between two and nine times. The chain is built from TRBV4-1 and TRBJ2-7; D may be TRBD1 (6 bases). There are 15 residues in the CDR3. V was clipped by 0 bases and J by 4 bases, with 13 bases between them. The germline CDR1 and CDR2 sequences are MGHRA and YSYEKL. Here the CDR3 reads CASSQDKDRQYEQYF. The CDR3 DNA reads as TGCGCCAGCAGCCAAGATAAGGACAGACAGTACGAGCAGTACTTC.

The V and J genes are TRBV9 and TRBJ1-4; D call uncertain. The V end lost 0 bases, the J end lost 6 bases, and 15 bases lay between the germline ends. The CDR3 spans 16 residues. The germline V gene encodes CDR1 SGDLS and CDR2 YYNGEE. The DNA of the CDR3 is TGTGCCAGCAGCGTAGGACGCGGACCACGGGATGAAAAACTGTTTTTT. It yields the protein CASSVGRGPRDEKLFF.

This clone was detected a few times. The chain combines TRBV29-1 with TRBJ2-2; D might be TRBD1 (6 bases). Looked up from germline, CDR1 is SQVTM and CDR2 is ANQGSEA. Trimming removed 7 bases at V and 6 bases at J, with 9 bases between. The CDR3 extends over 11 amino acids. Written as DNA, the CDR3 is TGCAGCGCCGAGGGGGCCGGGGAGCTGTTTTTT. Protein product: CSAEGAGELFF.

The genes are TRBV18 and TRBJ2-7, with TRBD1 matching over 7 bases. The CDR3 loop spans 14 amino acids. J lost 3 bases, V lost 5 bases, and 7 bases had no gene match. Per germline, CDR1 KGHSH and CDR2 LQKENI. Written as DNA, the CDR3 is TGTGCCAGCTCAAACTTCCGGGACAGCTACGAGCAGTACTTC. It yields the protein CASSNFRDSYEQYF.

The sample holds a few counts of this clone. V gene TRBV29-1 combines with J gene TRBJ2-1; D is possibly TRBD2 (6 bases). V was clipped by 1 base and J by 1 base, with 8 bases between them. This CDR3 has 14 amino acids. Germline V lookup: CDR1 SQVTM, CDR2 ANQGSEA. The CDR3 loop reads CSVEAGDSYNEQFF. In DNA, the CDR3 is TGCAGCGTTGAAGCGGGGGATTCCTACAATGAGCAGTTCTTC.

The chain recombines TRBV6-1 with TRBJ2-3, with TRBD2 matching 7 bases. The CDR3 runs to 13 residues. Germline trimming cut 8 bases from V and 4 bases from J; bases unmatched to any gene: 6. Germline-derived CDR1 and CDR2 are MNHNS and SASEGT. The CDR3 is CASRRGEADTQYF. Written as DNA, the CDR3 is TGTGCCAGCCGACGGGGGGAGGCAGATACGCAGTATTTT.

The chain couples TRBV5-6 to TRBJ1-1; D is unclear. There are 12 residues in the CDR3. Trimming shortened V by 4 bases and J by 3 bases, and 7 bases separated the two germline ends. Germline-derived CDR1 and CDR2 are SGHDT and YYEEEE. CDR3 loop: CASSHSYTEAFF. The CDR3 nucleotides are TGTGCCAGCAGCCATAGCTACACTGAAGCTTTCTTT.

In nucleotides, the CDR3 is TGTGCCTGGAGAGGAACTCCGCCACTCACAGATACGCAGTATTTT. Amino acids: CAWRGTPPLTDTQYF. The chain joins TRBV30 to TRBJ2-3; D is unresolved. The CDR3 contains 15 residues. V lost 3 bases and J lost 2, with 15 bases in between. The V gene's germline CDR1 is GTSNPN and CDR2 SVGIG (reference sequence).

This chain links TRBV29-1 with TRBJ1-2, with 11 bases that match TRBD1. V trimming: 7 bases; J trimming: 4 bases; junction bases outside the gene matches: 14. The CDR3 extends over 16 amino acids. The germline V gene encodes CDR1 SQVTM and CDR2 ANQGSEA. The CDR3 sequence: CSALSPRDRGIYGYTF. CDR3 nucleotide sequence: TGCAGCGCCCTATCTCCCCGGGACAGGGGGATCTATGGCTACACCTTC.

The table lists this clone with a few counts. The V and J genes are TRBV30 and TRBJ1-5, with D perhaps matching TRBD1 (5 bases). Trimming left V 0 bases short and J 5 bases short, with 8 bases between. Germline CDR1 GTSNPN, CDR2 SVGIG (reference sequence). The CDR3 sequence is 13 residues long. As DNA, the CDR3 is TGTGCCTGGAGTGTAGACAGTGATCAGCCCCAGCATTTT. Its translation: CAWSVDSDQPQHF.

CDR3 protein: CASSQILRGSGGYTF. DNA for the CDR3: TGCGCCAGCAGCCAGATCCTGCGGGGTAGCGGCGGCTACACCTTC. This sequence joins TRBV4-1 and TRBJ1-2; D is undetermined. The V end was cut by 3 bases, the J end by 8 bases, with 19 bases between. There are 15 residues in the CDR3. Germline V gives CDR1 MGHRA, CDR2 YSYEKL.

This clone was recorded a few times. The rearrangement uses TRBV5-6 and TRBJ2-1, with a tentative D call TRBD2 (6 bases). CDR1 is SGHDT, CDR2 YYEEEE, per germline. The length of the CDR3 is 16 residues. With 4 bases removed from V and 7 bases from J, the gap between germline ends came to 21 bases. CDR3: CASSPRWGVGTNEQFF. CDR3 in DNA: TGTGCCAGCAGCCCGAGGTGGGGGGTGGGGACGAATGAGCAGTTCTTC. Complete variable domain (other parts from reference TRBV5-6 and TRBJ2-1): DAGVTQSPTHLIKTRGQQVTLRCSPKSGHDTVSWYQQALGQGPQFIFQYYEEEERQRGNFPDRFSGHQFPNYSSELNVNALLLGDSALYLCASSPRWGVGTNEQFFGPGTRLTVL.